Described below is a single T cell receptor beta chain sequence and its context. This clonotype is assessed as medium-sized (0.01 to 0.1%). Its antigen is still unknown. No much larger clone is present one base from it, and per-base qualities are unavailable. This sample is drawn from a study of tumor-infiltrating lymphocytes in oesophageal squamous cell carcinoma (dated by TCRdb to 2016 to 2018). The library came from PCR. The listed sequencing device is Illumina HiSeq 2000. In-frame beta chains were kept once TCRdb had trimmed the public reads at Q25 with fastp and called clones with MiXCR. Rows merge per CDR3 protein into single entries with the most common DNA and genes. In this sample the table shows some 15,000 distinct CDR3 sequences, roughly 45% of which occur a single time. The ten largest clonotypes hold about 38% of the sample. The TCR comes from a female donor with esophageal squamous cell carcinoma. Sample: blood.

The DNA sequence reads TGCGCCAGCAGTGAGCGGCAGAACTATGGCTACACCTTC. This encodes CASSERQNYGYTF. The chain is assembled from TRBV10-1 and TRBJ1-2, with the D gene too uncertain to name. The germline ends are 6 bases apart after V is trimmed by 2 bases and J by 2 bases. The CDR3 starts with the cysteine, ends with the phenylalanine, and has 13 residues. The only DNA kept is the CDR3, 39 bases in frame from the first base. CDR1 and CDR2 are drawn from the germline V gene (reference sequence): WNHNN, SYGVQD.